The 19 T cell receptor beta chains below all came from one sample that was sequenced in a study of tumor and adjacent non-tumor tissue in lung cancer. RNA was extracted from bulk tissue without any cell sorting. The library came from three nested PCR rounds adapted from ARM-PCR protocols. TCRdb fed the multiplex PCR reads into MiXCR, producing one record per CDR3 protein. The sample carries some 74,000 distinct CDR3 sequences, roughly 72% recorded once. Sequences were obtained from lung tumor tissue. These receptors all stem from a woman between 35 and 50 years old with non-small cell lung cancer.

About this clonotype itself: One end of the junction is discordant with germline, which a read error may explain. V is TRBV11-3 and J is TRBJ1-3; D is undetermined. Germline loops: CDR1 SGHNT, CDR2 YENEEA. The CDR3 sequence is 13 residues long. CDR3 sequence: CASSLDPCGTIYF. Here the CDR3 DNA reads TGTGCCAGCAGCTTAGATCCCTGTGGCACCATATATTTC.

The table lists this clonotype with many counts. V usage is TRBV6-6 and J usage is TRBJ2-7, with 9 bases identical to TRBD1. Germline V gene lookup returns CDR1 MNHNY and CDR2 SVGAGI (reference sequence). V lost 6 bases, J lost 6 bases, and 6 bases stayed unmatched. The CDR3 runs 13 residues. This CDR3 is CASRETGGGEQYF. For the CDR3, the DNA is TGTGCCAGCAGAGAGACAGGGGGAGGCGAGCAGTACTTC.

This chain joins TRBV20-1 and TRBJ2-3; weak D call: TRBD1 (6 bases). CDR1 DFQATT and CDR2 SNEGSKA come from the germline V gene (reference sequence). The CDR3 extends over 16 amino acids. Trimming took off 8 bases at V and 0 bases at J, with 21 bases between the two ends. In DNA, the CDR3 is TGCAGTACTACCCCCCGACAGGCGGGCAGCACAGATACGCAGTATTTT. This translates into CSTTPRQAGSTDTQYF.

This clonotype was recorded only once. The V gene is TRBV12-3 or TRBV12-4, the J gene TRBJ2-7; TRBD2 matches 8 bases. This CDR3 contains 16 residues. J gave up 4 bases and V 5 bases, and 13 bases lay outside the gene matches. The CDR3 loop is CASSLSRTSLSYEQYF. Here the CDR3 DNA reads TGTGCCAGCAGTCTTAGTCGGACTAGCCTAAGTTACGAGCAGTACTTC.

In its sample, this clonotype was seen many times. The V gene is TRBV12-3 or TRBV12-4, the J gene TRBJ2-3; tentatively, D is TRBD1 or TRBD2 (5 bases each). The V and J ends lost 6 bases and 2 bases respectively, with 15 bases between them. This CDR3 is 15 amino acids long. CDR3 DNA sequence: TGTGCCAGCAGCTCCTCCGGGGCGCACACAGATACGCAGTATTTT. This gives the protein CASSSSGAHTDTQYF.

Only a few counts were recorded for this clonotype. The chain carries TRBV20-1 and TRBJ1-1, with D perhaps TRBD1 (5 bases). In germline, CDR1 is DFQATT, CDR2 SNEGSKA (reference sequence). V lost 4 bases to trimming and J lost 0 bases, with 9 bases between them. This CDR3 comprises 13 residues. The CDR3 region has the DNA TGCAGTGCTAAATGGGACTTGAACACTGAAGCTTTCTTT. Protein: CSAKWDLNTEAFF.

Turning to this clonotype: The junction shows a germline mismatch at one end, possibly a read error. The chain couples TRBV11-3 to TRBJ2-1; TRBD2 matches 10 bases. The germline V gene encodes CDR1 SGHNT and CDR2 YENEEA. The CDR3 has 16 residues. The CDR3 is CTSSDPGLAANNVQFF. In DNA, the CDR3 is TGTACCAGCAGCGATCCTGGACTAGCGGCCAACAATGTGCAGTTCTTC.

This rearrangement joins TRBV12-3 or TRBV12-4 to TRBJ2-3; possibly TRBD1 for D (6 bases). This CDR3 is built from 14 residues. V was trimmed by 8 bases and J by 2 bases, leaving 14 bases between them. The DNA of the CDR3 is TGTGCCAGCGGGGGCAGGGCAGTCACAGATACGCAGTATTTT. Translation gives CASGGRAVTDTQYF.

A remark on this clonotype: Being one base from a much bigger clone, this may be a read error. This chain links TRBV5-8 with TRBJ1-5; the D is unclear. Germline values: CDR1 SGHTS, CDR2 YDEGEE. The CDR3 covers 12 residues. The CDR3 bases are TGTGCCAGCAGCTTAAGGTATCAGCCCCAGCAATTT. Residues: CASSLRYQPQQF.

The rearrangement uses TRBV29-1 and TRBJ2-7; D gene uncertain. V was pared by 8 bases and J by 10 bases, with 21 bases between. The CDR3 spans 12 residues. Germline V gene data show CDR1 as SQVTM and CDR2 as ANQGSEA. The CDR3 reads CSIGSSNHEQYF. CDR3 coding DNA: TGCAGCATTGGAAGTAGCAACCATGAACAGTACTTC.

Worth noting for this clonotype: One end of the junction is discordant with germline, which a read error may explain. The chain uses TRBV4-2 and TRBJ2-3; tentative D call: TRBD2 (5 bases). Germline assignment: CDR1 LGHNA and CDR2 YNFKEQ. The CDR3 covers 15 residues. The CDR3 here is CTSSLTRDHTDTQYF. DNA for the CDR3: TGTACCAGCAGCCTAACTAGAGATCACACAGATACGCAGTATTTT.

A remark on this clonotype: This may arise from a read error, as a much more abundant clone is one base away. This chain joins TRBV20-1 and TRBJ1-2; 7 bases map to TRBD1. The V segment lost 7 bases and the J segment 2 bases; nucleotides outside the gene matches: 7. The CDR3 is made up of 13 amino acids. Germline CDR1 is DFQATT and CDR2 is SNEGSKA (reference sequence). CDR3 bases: TGCAGTGTTGTGGTACAGGGGAACTATGGCTACACCTTC. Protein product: CSVVVQGNYGYTF.

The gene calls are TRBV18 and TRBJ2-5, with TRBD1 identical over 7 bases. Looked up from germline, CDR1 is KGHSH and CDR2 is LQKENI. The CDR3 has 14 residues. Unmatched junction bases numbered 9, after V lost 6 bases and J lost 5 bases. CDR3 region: CASSRPGGAETQYF. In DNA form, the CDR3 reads TGTGCCAGCTCCCGCCCAGGGGGTGCGGAGACCCAGTACTTC.

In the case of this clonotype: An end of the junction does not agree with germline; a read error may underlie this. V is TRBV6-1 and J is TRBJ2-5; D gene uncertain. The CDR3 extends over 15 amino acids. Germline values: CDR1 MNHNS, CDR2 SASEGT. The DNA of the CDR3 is TGTGCCAGCAGTGAAGCATGGGGTAAAGGCGAGAGCCAGTACTTC. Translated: CASSEAWGKGESQYF.

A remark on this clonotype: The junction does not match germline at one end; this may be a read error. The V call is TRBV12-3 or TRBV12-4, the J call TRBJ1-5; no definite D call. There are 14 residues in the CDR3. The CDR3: CVSSPQQRDQPQHF. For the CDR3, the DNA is TGTGTCAGCAGTCCACAACAGAGGGATCAGCCCCAGCATTTT.

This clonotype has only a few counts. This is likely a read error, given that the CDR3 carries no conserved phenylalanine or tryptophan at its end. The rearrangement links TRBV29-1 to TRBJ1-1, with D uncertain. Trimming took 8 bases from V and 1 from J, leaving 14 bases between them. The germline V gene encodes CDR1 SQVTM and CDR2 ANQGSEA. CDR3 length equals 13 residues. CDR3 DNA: TGCAGCTCTTCGAAAGGATCGAACACTGAAGCTTTCTTA. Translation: CSSSKGSNTEAFL.

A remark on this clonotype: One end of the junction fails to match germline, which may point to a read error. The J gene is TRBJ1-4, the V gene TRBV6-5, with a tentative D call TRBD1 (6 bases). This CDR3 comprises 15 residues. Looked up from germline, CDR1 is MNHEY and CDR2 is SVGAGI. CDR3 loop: CASSYTTGSNEKLLF. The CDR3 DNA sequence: TGTGCCAGCAGTTACACGACAGGAAGTAATGAAAAACTGCTTTTT.

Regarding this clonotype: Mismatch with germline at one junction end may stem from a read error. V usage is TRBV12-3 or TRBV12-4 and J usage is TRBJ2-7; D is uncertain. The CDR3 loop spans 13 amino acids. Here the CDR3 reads CASIPGLTYEQYF. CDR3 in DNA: TGTGCTAGCATCCCGGGCTTAACCTACGAGCAGTACTTC.

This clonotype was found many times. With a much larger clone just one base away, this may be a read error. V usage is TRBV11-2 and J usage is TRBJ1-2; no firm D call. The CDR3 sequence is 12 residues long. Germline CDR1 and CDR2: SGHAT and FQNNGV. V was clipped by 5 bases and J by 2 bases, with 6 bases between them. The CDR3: CASSLFNYGYTF. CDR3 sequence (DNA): TGTGCCAGCAGCCTATTCAACTATGGCTACACCTTC.